The sequence of this T cell receptor beta chain was determined in a study of CD8 T cells in ankylosing spondylitis (TCRdb year 2017). Some background on the complete study: To find TCR variants linked to disease, the study profiled T cell receptor beta repertoires in ankylosing spondylitis patients and healthy donors. Samples of peripheral blood were taken, and for ankylosing spondylitis patients, synovial fluid was collected as well. The full study cohort comprised roughly 24 ankylosing spondylitis patients and 85 to 120 healthy donors. The study at large found these results: The disease-linked clones were reported to be significantly enriched in matched synovial fluid samples from ankylosing spondylitis patients. The disease-linked clones showed a CD8+ phenotype and occurred at relatively low frequencies in peripheral blood. Blood from ankylosing spondylitis patients appeared to be characterized by a TCR beta motif composed of several highly homologous amino acid variants. Some motif variants had previously been reported in the synovial fluid and blood of reactive arthritis patients, which suggests shared mechanisms of disease initiation.

This clonotype showed up just a few times. This receptor's antigen is unknown. No much larger clonotype is one base removed from it; base qualities were not supplied. For sequencing, an Illumina HiSeq 2500 was employed. TCR beta libraries were prepared by quantitative 5'-RACE with molecular barcodes. The published analysis was carried out like this. To identify disease-linked TCR variants, a new computational method was used, one built on a probabilistic model of VDJ rearrangement. TCRdb reran the public reads through fastp at Q25 and MiXCR, keeping productive beta chains. Identical CDR3 proteins give one entry, which carries the most common genes and DNA. The V and J calls, along with clone size, are taken from TCRdb and not from the paper's own processing. For this sample the table gives about 330,000 distinct CDR3 sequences, of which around 7.6% were detected only once. The top ten constitute roughly 15% of the sample.

CDR1 and CDR2 are drawn from the germline V gene (reference sequence): SEHNR, FQNEAQ. V loses 9 bases at its end and J loses 1 base; junction bases beyond the gene matches: 9. The CDR3 numbers 16 residues from cysteine through phenylalanine. The entry retains the CDR3 DNA only, 48 bases that are in frame from base 1. This receptor chain uses TRBV7-9 and TRBJ2-1; TRBD1 matches 10 bases in the middle. Sequencing was carried out using blood, either unsorted or a sorted T cell fraction (not recorded which). This TCR derives from a male donor with ankylosing spondylitis. The sequence in DNA is TGTGCCAGTTCGACCCGACAGGGGGCGTCCTACAATGAGCAGTTCTTC. Its translation reads: CASSTRQGASYNEQFF.